The 19 T cell receptor beta chains reported below all come from one sample, sequenced in a study of blood T cell repertoires in COVID-19. Only in-frame clones appear in the TCRdb table, and some are missing; sequencing was by immunoSEQ multiplex PCR. The table shows about 260,000 clones, with 84% occurring only once. The sample consisted of peripheral blood. Receptors were obtained from a human donor in a cohort sampled during active COVID-19.

The rearrangement joins TRBV28 to TRBJ1-2, with D possibly being TRBD1 (5 bases). Germline V lookup: CDR1 MDHEN, CDR2 SYDVKM. Trimming left V 7 bases short and J 0 bases short, with 12 bases between. The CDR3 is 14 residues long. The CDR3, as DNA: TGTGCCAGCATTCAGGGTTCTCCTAACTATGGCTACACCTTC. Translated, it gives CASIQGSPNYGYTF.

This rearrangement joins TRBV5-8 to TRBJ1-1; D may be TRBD1 (6 bases). Germline values: CDR1 SGHTS, CDR2 YDEGEE. V gave up 3 bases and J gave up 10 bases, with 19 bases separating them. The CDR3 runs 14 residues. CDR3 loop: CASSYTLTGSGAFF. CDR3 coding DNA: TGTGCCAGCAGCTACACTTTAACAGGGAGTGGAGCTTTCTTT.

The CDR3 spells CASSFRQGNQPQHF. DNA of the CDR3: TGTGCCAGCAGTTTTCGTCAGGGCAATCAGCCCCAGCATTTT. The chain joins TRBV27 to TRBJ1-5, with no clear D. The germline gives CDR1 MNHEY, CDR2 SMNVEV (reference sequence). V lost 3 bases and J lost 2, with 8 bases in between. The CDR3 has 14 amino acids.

J is TRBJ2-1 and V is TRBV16, with D possibly being TRBD2 (5 bases). Germline loops: CDR1 KGHSY, CDR2 FQNENV. V was cut by 1 base and J by 3 bases, with 7 bases left in between. The CDR3 loop spans 14 amino acids. CDR3 in amino acids: CASSQYRGYNEQFF. The CDR3 DNA sequence: TGTGCCAGCAGCCAATATCGGGGCTACAATGAGCAGTTCTTC.

This sequence joins TRBV14 and TRBJ2-7; possibly TRBD1 for D (6 bases). Germline CDR1 reads SGHDN; CDR2 reads FVKESK. V was trimmed by 2 bases and J by 0 bases, leaving 17 bases between them. The length of the CDR3 is 17 residues. DNA for the CDR3: TGTGCCAGCAGCCAATTAACAGGGCCCGACGACTCCTACGAGCAGTACTTC. Encoded protein: CASSQLTGPDDSYEQYF.

J is TRBJ2-3 and V is TRBV19; 8 bases match TRBD2. CDR3 length: 15 residues. J was trimmed by 2 bases and V by 7 bases; bases with no gene match: 8. Per the germline V gene, CDR1 is LNHDA and CDR2 is SQIVND (reference sequence). The CDR3 DNA reads as TGTGCCAGTAAAATACTAGCGGACAACACAGATACGCAGTATTTT. It codes for CASKILADNTDTQYF.

The chain has TRBV19 and TRBJ1-3; D remains unclear. The CDR3 length is 17 residues. V lost 6 bases and J 0 bases, leaving 18 bases between the germline ends. Germline-derived CDR1 and CDR2 are LNHDA and SQIVND (reference sequence). CDR3 region: CASSPGLLIDSGNTIYF. CDR3 DNA: TGTGCCAGTAGCCCTGGACTCCTAATCGACTCTGGAAACACCATATATTTT. Combining the CDR3 with reference TRBV19 and TRBJ1-3 gives the whole variable domain DGGITQSPKYLFRKEGQNVTLSCEQNLNHDAMYWYRQDPGQGLRLIYYSQIVNDFQKGDIAEGYSVSREKKESFPLTVTSAQKNPTAFYLCASSPGLLIDSGNTIYFGEGSWLTVV.

V and J are TRBV6-5 and TRBJ2-7; tentative D call: TRBD1 (6 bases). V shed 11 bases and J shed 2 bases, with 16 bases lying between them. The germline V gene encodes CDR1 MNHEY and CDR2 SVGAGI. This CDR3 contains 13 residues. The CDR3 is CAASDSVTYEQYF. As DNA, the CDR3 is TGTGCCGCTTCGGACAGCGTGACCTACGAGCAGTACTTC.

In the case of this clone: This CDR3 is also generated by other DNA sequences in the sample. The rearrangement uses TRBV2 and TRBJ1-2; TRBD1 aligns across 7 bases. Germline V gives CDR1 SNHLY, CDR2 FYNNEI. V gave up 4 bases and J gave up 5 bases; unmatched junction bases: 1. The CDR3 loop spans 12 amino acids. The CDR3 protein is CASSGQGYGYTF. As DNA, the CDR3 is TGTGCCAGCAGTGGACAGGGATATGGCTACACCTTC.

The chain carries TRBV5-4 and TRBJ1-4; 7 bases align to TRBD1. There are 16 residues in the CDR3. Germline V CDR1 and CDR2: SGHNT, YYREEE (reference sequence). J gave up 3 bases and V 3 bases, and 8 bases lay outside the gene matches. As DNA, the CDR3 is TGTGCCAGCAGCTGGAAGGGGGCGCCGGCTAATGAAAAACTGTTTTTT. Translating gives CASSWKGAPANEKLFF.

This chain joins TRBV19 and TRBJ2-1; 10 bases match TRBD2. CDR3 size: 16 residues. Germline lookup yields CDR1 LNHDA and CDR2 SQIVND (reference sequence). The junction had 9 bases not matched to a gene; V was cut back by 4 bases and J by 6 bases. For the CDR3, the DNA is TGTGCCAGTAGTAGAGGTCGAGCGGGGGGGTCCAATGAGCAGTTCTTC. Translation gives CASSRGRAGGSNEQFF.

This clone appeared a single time. The chain employs TRBV7-9 and TRBJ1-2, with 11 nucleotides matching TRBD1. Germline CDR1 reads SEHNR; CDR2 reads FQNEAQ (reference sequence). V shed 5 bases and J 13 bases; nucleotides not matched to a gene: 9. The CDR3 has 13 amino acids. The CDR3 coding sequence is TGTGCCAGCAGCATCGGACAGGGGGCGGGGAGCACCTTC. It codes for CASSIGQGAGSTF.

The V call is TRBV11-3, the J call TRBJ1-1, with 11 bases matching TRBD1. CDR3 length: 14 residues. Germline V gene sequence: CDR1 SGHNT, CDR2 YENEEA. Unmatched junction bases numbered 2, after V lost 3 bases and J lost 5 bases. CDR3 bases: TGTGCCAGCAGCTTTGGGACAGGGGGAACTGAAGCTTTCTTT. This sequence encodes CASSFGTGGTEAFF.

J is TRBJ1-1 and V is TRBV5-4, with D tentatively TRBD1 (6 bases). Trimming shortened V by 4 bases and J by 4 bases, and 14 bases separated the two germline ends. The germline V gene has CDR1 SGHNT and CDR2 YYREEE (reference sequence). This CDR3 contains 14 residues. CDR3 in amino acids: CASSVNTGSTEAFF. The DNA for the CDR3 is TGTGCCAGCAGCGTTAACACAGGGAGCACTGAAGCTTTCTTT.

V gene TRBV21-1 combines with J gene TRBJ1-1; TRBD1 is the table's D call, not checked against the DNA. TRBV21-1 is shown as a pseudogene. The CDR3 has 16 amino acids. This CDR3 is CASRLTLLQGPTEAFF. The CDR3, as DNA: TGTGCCAGCAGGTTGACCCTTTTACAGGGCCCCACTGAAGCTTTCTTT.

The V and J genes are TRBV12-3 or TRBV12-4 and TRBJ1-2; tentatively, D is TRBD1 (6 bases). Trimming left V 5 bases short and J 6 bases short, with 13 bases between. This CDR3 spans 13 amino acids. This chain's CDR3 is CASSITGPHGYTF. The CDR3 DNA reads as TGTGCCAGCAGTATAACAGGGCCCCATGGCTACACCTTC.

This clone was seen a handful of times. The chain employs TRBV10-1 and TRBJ2-7; D might be TRBD1 (6 bases). The V end lost 4 bases, the J end lost 12 bases, and 16 bases lay between the germline ends. The germline V gene encodes CDR1 WNHNN and CDR2 SYGVQD (reference sequence). The CDR3 is made up of 12 amino acids. The CDR3 DNA reads as TGCGCCAGCAGTGGACAGGAGCGAGTTCCGTACTTC. Translated, it gives CASSGQERVPYF.

The gene calls are TRBV29-1 and TRBJ2-7; D may be TRBD1 (6 bases). The V and J ends lost 6 bases and 2 bases respectively, with 17 bases between them. The CDR3 spans 14 residues. Germline V gives CDR1 SQVTM, CDR2 ANQGSEA. The CDR3 coding sequence is TGCAGCGTACCGACAAGGGGGACCACCTACGAGCAGTACTTC. It codes for CSVPTRGTTYEQYF.

The rearrangement joins TRBV6-2 or TRBV6-3 to TRBJ1-1; D may be TRBD1 (6 bases). V was shortened by 2 bases and J by 3 bases, with 13 bases between the two germline ends. Germline assignment: CDR1 MNHEY and CDR2 SVGEGT. The CDR3 has 15 amino acids. CDR3 in DNA: TGTGCCAGCAGTTACCCACCCCACAGGGACACTGAAGCTTTCTTT. It is translated as CASSYPPHRDTEAFF.